This T cell receptor (beta chain) appears in the sequencing data of a study of blood T cell repertoires in COVID-19 (dated by TCRdb to the early 2020s). Looking at the study overall: Samples covering the acute and convalescent phases of COVID-19 were provided by collaborators in the United States, Italy and Spain. The prospective study material was composed of cDNA or gDNA derived from T cells, B-cell-depleted T cells, or PBMCs. The dataset comprised deeply sampled blood TCRbeta repertoires from subjects exposed to, actively infected with, or recovered from COVID-19. The repertoires were released in a freely available public database meant as a resource for research on the immune response to SARS-CoV-2. Samples came from the ongoing ImmuneRACE study (first 160 participants) plus 1,254 subjects from 6 global collaborators. Sample metadata almost always included a de-identified subject ID, COVID-19 status, age in years and sex. Where available, HLA class I and class II types were obtained from metadata supplied by the sample provider rather than from assay-based typing. The paper's findings and limits, for the study overall: How much clinical and demographic metadata was included differed by source and by participant, and the metadata was provided uncurated.

The immunoSEQ Assay, a bias-controlled multiplex PCR, was used to amplify TCRbeta CDR3 regions from genomic DNA. In the source study's methods: The number of nucleated cells in each sample was estimated by amplification of reference gene primers within the assay. Sequence reads were collapsed and filtered to measure the absolute abundance of every unique TCRbeta CDR3 rearrangement. Productive Simpson clonality was computed per sample as the square root of Simpson's diversity index over productive rearrangements. As stored in TCRdb, this immuneACCESS dataset retains in-frame rearrangements with V and J assigned. A fraction of the clones does not appear; measured against another copy, unresolved V genes explain less than half of the discrepancy, and the remainder lacks a known reason. For V, J and clone size, that table is used; D and trimming come from the DNA. This sample holds about 180,000 clones; roughly 86% were observed only once. The ten most abundant clones make up about 1.4% of the sample.

Each collaborating institution followed its own protocols to collect whole blood in K2EDTA tubes. For TCRbeta analysis, collaborator samples were shipped as frozen whole blood, as isolated PBMCs, or as DNA extracted from either sample type. As regards this clone: There is no known antigen for this receptor. Per-nucleotide qualities are absent, and no much larger clonotype sits a single base away.

This TCR was sampled from a woman aged 50 to 60 with acute or convalescent COVID-19. The sequenced material came from peripheral blood.

The CDR3 corresponds to CASYDRDRVSYEQYF. The nucleotide sequence is given as TGTGCCAGCTATGACCGGGACAGGGTTTCCTACGAGCAGTACTTC. The chain links TRBV2 with TRBJ2-7; TRBD1 aligns with 9 central bases. CDR1 and CDR2, per the germline V gene, are SNHLY and FYNNEI. Spanning cysteine to phenylalanine, the CDR3 consists of 15 amino acids. The kept DNA is CDR3 alone, 45 bases in frame from the first base. Here V drops 8 bases and J drops 1 base, and the junction holds 9 bases not matched to any gene.